These T cell receptor beta chains were read from a single sample in a study of T-cell memory formation after mild COVID-19. TCRdb re-analysed the 5' RACE reads in MiXCR, keeping a single row per CDR3 protein. The data show a few hundred thousand distinct CDR3 sequences, 20% to 25% seen once. The sequenced sample consisted of PBMCs or a T cell subset sorted from them (not recorded which). The receptors here all came from an adult woman who had mild COVID-19 (a few samples of this study predate the infection). Cell type and time point are not known. Both conserved end residues are part of each CDR3. Rows give clone size only sometimes, using once, few, many, or a class for an expanded clone.

v_gene	abundance	CDR3aa
TRBV9	.	CASSTPDGGNTIYF
TRBV5-1	few	CASSTGSWYSDYGYTF
TRBV25-1	.	CASSESVLAGVSYEQYF
TRBV7-2	many	CASSFTSGGAEQFF
TRBV5-1	many	CASSGQGTDTQYF
TRBV18	few	CASSPPQVVYGEQFF
TRBV9	.	CASRFSGNTIYF
TRBV11-2	few	CASSLVEAGEQYF
TRBV2	.	CASSQALNGRPGDPPLHF
TRBV5-5	.	CASSRQILNEKLFF
TRBV20-1	.	CSARSPRGGNEQFF
TRBV18	many	CASSPGGDEQYF
TRBV10-2	few	CASSESSLAVGTGELFF
TRBV7-9	few	CASSSGTSGHWIFRSPYEQYF
TRBV4-3	.	CASSPSTDNTEAFF
TRBV7-8	.	CASSSIAGDRYEQYF
TRBV29-1	few	CSAVGIFQGRVTEAFF
TRBV6-1	.	CASSENTGTHGANVLTF
TRBV7-2	.	CASSRNRGREAFF
TRBV7-8	few	CASSSGQGPMWPQHF
TRBV7-9	once	CASSLEGPRNQPQHF
TRBV18	.	CASSPREAGSGYTF
TRBV7-6	.	CASSSPTGQAWETQYF
TRBV4-1	.	CASSLLAGISTDTQYF
TRBV7-9	few	CASSPSGLHNEQFF
TRBV7-9	many	CASSLVTYNEQFF
TRBV6-5	.	CASRPGVAGDQYF
TRBV18	many	CASSPPLRTAYNEQFF
TRBV24-1	.	CATSETGTGVGDTQYF
TRBV24-1	few	CATSENRQGAGETQYF
TRBV5-4	.	CASSLPTSISGELFF
TRBV20-1	few	CSASSTGGETEAFF
TRBV29-1	.	CSVVSGTGWGYTF
TRBV10-3	.	CAISDDRGGTDTQYF
TRBV27	few	CASSLLRRSDTQYF
TRBV12-1	few	CASSREVGTDTQYF
TRBV12-3/TRBV12-4	.	CASSLGGGNNYGYTF
TRBV27	.	CASRLTPGLPDTQYF
TRBV12-3/TRBV12-4	few	CASTQWAGHEQGAFF
TRBV9	.	CASSVGSGPNSYEQYF
TRBV24-1	few	CATSDFTVLTF
TRBV5-4	few	CASSSTDYEQYF